The entry below gives a single TCR beta chain sequence along with its context. The repertoire was sequenced with immunoSEQ multiplex PCR; TCRdb's copy has only in-frame clones and lacks some. The repertoire holds 100,000 to 150,000 clones, with about 90% as singletons. The CDR3 consists of 15 residues. The V gene lost 4 bases and the J gene lost 2 bases, with 14 bases spanning the gap. Per germline, CDR1 MNHNY and CDR2 SVGAGI (reference sequence). This specimen comes from a study of control samples from healthy donors and cancer patients. Input material: blood. This chain connects TRBV6-6 to TRBJ2-5; possible D gene TRBD1, 6 bases. This clonotype was sampled from a man younger than 35 in good health. In DNA form, the CDR3 reads TGTGCCAGCAGTTCCCTAGGACAGAGTCAAGAGACCCAGTACTTC. Translation gives CASSSLGQSQETQYF.